The T cell receptor beta chain under discussion was sequenced for a study of shared clonotypes between healthy human individuals. With 0 bases clipped from V and 7 bases from J, the junction kept 14 bases outside the gene matches. CDR1 SGHRS and CDR2 YFSETQ come from the germline V gene. This CDR3 region has 17 residues. Naive CD45RA+ and memory CD45RA-negative subsets were split from CD4+ cells. Generated by immunoSEQ multiplex PCR, the TCRdb table keeps only in-frame clones and is missing some. The sample shows hundreds of thousands of clones, over 65% of them seen only once. As concerns this clone: Its specificity is not known.

Broader study findings: Some clonotypes were shared by all four sorted-subset donors, while others were not shared. The non-shared ones had lower generation probabilities than the shared ones.

The sequence was collected from a woman under 40 in good health. This rearrangement joins TRBV5-1 to TRBJ2-5; 8 bases fit TRBD2. The specimen was memory CD4+ T cells sorted from blood. Subset indicated: CD45RA-negative fraction. CDR3 in DNA: TGCGCCAGCAGCTTGGATGGGGCGGGAGGCGGCTCGCGGACCCAGTACTTC. Residues: CASSLDGAGGGSRTQYF.